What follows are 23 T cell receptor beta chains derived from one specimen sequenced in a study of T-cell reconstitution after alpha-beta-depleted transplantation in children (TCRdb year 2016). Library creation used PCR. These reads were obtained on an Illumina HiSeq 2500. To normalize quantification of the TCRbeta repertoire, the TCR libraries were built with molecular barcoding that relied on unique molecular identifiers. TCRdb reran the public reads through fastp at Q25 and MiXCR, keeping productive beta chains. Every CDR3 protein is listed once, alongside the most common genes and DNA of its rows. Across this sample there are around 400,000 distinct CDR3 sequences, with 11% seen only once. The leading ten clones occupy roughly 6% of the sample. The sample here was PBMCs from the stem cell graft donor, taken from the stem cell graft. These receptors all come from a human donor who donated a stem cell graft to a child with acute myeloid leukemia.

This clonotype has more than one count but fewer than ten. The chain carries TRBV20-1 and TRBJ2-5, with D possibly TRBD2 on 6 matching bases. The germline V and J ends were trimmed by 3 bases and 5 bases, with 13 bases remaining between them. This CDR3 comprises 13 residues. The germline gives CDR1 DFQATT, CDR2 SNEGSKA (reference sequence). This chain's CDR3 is CSARPGVWETQYF. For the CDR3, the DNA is TGCAGTGCTAGGCCGGGAGTCTGGGAGACCCAGTACTTC.

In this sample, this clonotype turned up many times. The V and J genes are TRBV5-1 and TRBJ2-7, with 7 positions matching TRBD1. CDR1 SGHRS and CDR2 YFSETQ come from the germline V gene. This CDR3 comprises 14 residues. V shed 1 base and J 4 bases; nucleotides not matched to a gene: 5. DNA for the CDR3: TGCGCCAGCAGCTTGTGGGACAGTAGTTACGAGCAGTACTTC. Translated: CASSLWDSSYEQYF.

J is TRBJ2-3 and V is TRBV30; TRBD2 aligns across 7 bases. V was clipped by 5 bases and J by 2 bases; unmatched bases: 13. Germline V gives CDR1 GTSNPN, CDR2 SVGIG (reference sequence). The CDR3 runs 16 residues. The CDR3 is CAWLPGGEGLTDTQYF. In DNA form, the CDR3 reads TGTGCCTGGCTCCCTGGAGGGGAGGGCCTCACAGATACGCAGTATTTT.

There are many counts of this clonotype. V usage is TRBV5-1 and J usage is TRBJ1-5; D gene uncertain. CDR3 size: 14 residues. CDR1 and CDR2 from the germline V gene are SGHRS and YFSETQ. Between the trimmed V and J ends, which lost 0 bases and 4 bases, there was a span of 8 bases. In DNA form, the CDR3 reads TGCGCCAGCAGCTTGGGGATGCAAAATCAGCCCCAGCATTTT. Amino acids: CASSLGMQNQPQHF.

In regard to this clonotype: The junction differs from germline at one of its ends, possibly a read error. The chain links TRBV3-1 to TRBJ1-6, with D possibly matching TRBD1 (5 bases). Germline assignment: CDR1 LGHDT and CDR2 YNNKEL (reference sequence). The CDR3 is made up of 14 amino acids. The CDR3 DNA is TGTGCCAGCAGGCAAGAGACAGCGAATTCACCCCTCCACTTT. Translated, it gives CASRQETANSPLHF. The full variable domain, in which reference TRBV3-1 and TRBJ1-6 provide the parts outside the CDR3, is DTAVSQTPKYLVTQMGNDKSIKCEQNLGHDTMYWYKQDSKKFLKIMFSYNNKELIINETVPNRFSPKSPDKAHLNLHINSLELGDSAVYFCASRQETANSPLHFGNGTRLTVT.

CDR3 DNA: TGTGCCAGCAGTGAACCCGCTGGGGTGGTGTTAGTGCGAGAGACCCAGTACTTC. This gives the protein CASSEPAGVVLVRETQYF. The chain employs TRBV25-1 and TRBJ2-5; D is unresolved. Trimming removed 2 bases at V and 4 bases at J, with 23 bases between. The germline gives CDR1 MGHDK, CDR2 SYGVNS. The CDR3 contains 18 residues.

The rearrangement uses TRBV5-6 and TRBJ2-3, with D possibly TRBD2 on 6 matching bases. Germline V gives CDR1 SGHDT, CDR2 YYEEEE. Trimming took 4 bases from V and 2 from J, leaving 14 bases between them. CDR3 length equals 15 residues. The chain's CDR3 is CASSLPGLSTDTQYF. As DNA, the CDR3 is TGTGCCAGCAGCCTCCCGGGACTGTCCACAGATACGCAGTATTTT. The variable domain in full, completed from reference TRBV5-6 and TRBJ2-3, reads DAGVTQSPTHLIKTRGQQVTLRCSPKSGHDTVSWYQQALGQGPQFIFQYYEEEERQRGNFPDRFSGHQFPNYSSELNVNALLLGDSALYLCASSLPGLSTDTQYFGPGTRLTVL.

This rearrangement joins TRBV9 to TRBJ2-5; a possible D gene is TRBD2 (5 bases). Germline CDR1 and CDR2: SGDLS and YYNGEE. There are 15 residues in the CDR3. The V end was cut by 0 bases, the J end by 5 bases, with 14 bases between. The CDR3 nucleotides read TGTGCCAGCAGCGTAGATGAGGGAATGGGTGAGACCCAGTACTTC. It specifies CASSVDEGMGETQYF. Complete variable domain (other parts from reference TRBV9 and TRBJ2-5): DSGVTQTPKHLITATGQRVTLRCSPRSGDLSVYWYQQSLDQGLQFLIQYYNGEERAKGNILERFSAQQFPDLHSELNLSSLELGDSALYFCASSVDEGMGETQYFGPGTRLLVL.

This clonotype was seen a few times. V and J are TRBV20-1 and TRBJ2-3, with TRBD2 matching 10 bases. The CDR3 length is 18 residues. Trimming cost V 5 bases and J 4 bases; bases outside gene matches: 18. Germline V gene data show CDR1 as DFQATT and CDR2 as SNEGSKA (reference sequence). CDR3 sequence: CSADPASGSGYGSDTQYF. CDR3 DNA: TGCAGTGCTGATCCTGCTAGCGGGAGCGGGTACGGTTCAGATACGCAGTATTTT.

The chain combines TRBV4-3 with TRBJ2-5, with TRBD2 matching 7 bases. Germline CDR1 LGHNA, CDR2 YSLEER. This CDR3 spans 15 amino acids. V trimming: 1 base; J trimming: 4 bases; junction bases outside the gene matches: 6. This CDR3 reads CASSQGYGGGETQYF. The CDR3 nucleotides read TGCGCCAGCAGCCAAGGGTACGGCGGGGGAGAGACCCAGTACTTC.

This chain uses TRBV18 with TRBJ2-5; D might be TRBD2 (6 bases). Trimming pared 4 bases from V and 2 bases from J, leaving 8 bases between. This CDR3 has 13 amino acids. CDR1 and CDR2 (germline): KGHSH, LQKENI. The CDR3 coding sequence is TGTGCCAGCTCACGGGGGGAGCAAGAGACCCAGTACTTC. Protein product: CASSRGEQETQYF.

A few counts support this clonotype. The CDR3 here is CASSVYEQYF. The CDR3 DNA reads as TGTGCCAGCAGTGTATACGAGCAGTACTTC. This chain links TRBV2 with TRBJ2-7; D remains ambiguous. This CDR3 comprises 10 residues. V dropped 4 bases and J dropped 4 bases, with 2 bases sitting between them. CDR1 is SNHLY, CDR2 FYNNEI, per germline.

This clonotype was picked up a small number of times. In DNA, the CDR3 is TGTGCCAGCAGCCCCAATAGAAGCGGGCCTTCCAAGTACTTC. It encodes CASSPNRSGPSKYF. The chain recombines TRBV12-3 or TRBV12-4 with TRBJ2-4; tentative D call: TRBD2 (6 bases). Trimming cost V 6 bases and J 14 bases, with 23 bases left between them. This CDR3 has 14 amino acids.

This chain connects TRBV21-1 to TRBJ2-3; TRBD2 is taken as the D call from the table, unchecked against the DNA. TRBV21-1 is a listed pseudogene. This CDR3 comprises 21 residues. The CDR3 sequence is CASLTGGAGTSGRSQADTQYF. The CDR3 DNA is TGTGCCAGCCTGACAGGGGGCGCCGGGACTAGCGGGCGTTCACAGGCAGATACGCAGTATTTT.

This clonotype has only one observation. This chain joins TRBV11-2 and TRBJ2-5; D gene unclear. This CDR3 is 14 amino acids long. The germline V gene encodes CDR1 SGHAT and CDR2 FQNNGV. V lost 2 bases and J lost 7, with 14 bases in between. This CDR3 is CASSLLPTKGTQYF. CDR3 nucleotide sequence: TGTGCCAGCAGCTTACTCCCGACGAAAGGGACCCAGTACTTC.

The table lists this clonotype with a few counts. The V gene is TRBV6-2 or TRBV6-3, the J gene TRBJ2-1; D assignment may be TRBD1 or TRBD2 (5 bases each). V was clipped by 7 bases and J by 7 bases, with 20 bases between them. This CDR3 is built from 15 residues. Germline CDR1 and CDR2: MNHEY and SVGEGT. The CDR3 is CASTSGPAPFNEQFF. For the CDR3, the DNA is TGTGCCAGCACCTCGGGACCAGCCCCCTTTAATGAGCAGTTCTTC.

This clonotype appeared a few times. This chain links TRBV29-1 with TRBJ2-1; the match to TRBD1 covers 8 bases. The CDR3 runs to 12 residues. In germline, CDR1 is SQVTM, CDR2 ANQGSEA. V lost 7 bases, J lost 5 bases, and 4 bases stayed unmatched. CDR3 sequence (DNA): TGCAGCGCGACAGGGGCTAACAATGAGCAGTTCTTC. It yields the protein CSATGANNEQFF.

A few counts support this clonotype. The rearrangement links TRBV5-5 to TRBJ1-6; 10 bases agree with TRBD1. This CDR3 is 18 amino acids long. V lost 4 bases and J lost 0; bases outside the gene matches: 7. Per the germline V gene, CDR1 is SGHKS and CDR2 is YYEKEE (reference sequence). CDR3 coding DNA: TGTGCCAGCAGCGCGGACAGGGGGTCTTTCTCCTATAATTCACCCCTCCACTTT. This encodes CASSADRGSFSYNSPLHF.

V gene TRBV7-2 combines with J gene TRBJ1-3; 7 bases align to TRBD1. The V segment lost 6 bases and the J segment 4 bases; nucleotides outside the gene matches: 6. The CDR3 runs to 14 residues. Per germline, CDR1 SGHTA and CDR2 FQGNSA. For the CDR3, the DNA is TGTGCCAGCAGGCCTGAGGGACAGGGAAACACCATATATTTT. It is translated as CASRPEGQGNTIYF.

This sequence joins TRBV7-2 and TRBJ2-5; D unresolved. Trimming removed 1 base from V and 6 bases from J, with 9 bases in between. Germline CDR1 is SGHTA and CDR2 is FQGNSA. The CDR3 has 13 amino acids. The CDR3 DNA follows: TGTGCCAGCAGCTTAGAGGGTTTACAGACCCAGTACTTC. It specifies CASSLEGLQTQYF.

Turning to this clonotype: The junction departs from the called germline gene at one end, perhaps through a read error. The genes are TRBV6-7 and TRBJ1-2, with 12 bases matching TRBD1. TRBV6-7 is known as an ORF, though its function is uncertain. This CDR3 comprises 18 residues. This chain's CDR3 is CACSLGTGGAKGDYGYTF. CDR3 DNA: TGTGCCTGCAGTTTAGGGACAGGGGGCGCGAAAGGGGACTATGGCTACACCTTC.

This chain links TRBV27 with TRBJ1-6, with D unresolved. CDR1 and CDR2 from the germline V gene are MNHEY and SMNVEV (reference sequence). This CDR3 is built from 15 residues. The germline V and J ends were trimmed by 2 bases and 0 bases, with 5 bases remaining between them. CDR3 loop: CASSLLSSYNSPLHF. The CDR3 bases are TGTGCCAGCAGTTTACTCAGCTCCTATAATTCACCCCTCCACTTT.

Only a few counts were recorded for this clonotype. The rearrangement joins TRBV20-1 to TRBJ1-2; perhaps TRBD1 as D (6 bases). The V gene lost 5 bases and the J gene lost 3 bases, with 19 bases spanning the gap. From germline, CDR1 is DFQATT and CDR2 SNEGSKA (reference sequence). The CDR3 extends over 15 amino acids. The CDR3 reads CSAGISYREDYGYTF. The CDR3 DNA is TGCAGTGCTGGGATCTCTTACAGGGAGGACTATGGCTACACCTTC.